This TCR beta chain was recorded in a study of Ad26.COV2.S vaccination and SARS-CoV-2 variants. Regarding the study as a whole: Following vaccination, spike-specific CD8+ and CD4+ T cell responses reportedly exhibited substantial breadth.

There are 12 residues in the CDR3. CDR1 is SGDLS, CDR2 YYNGEE, per germline. Trimming took off 3 bases at V and 6 bases at J, with 6 bases between the two ends. Comments on this clone: Its antigen is still unknown.

Sample treatment: some 20 received Ad26.COV2.S at low or high dose, single or two shots; about 5 received placebo; per-sample allocation not given. Material that was analyzed had been drawn on day 63 after the first vaccine or placebo injection. Assay: immunoSEQ multiplex PCR; the TCRdb copy retains only in-frame clones and omits some. This table holds about 480,000 clones, around nine tenths found once. The J gene is TRBJ2-2, the V gene TRBV9, with D possibly being TRBD2 (5 bases). The sequencing here drew on peripheral blood, taken in a trial of Ad26.COV2.S vaccine versus placebo. This receptor was identified in a person between 18 and 65 years old who received the Ad26.COV2.S COVID-19 vaccine or a placebo. DNA of the CDR3: TGTGCCAGCAGCGAGGAGGCCGGGGAGCTGTTTTTT. This translates into CASSEEAGELFF.